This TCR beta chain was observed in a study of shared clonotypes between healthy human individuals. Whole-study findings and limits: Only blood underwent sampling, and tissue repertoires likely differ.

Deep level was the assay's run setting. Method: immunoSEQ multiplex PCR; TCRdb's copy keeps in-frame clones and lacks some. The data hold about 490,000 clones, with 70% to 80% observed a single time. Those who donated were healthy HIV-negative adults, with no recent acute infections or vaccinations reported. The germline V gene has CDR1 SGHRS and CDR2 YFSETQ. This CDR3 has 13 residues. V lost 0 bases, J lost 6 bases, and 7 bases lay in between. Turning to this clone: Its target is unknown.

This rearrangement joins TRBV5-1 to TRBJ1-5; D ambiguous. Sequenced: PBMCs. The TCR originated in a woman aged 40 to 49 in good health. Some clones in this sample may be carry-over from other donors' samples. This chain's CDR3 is CASSLDGVQPQHF. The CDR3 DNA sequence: TGCGCCAGCAGCTTGGATGGGGTTCAGCCCCAGCATTTT.